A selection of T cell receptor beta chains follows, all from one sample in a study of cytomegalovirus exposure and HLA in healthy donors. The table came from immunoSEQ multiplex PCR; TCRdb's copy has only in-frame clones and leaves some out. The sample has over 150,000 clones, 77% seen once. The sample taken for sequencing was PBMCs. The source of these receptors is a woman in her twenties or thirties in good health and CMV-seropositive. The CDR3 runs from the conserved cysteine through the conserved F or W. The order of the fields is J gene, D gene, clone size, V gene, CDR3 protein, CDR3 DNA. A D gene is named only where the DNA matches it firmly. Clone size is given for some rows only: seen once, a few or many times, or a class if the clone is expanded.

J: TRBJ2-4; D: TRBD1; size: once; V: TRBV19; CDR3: CASSTADRGFGKNIQYF; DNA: TGTGCCAGTAGTACAGCCGACAGGGGGTTCGGCAAAAACATTCAGTACTTC
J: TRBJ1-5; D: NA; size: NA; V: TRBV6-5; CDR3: CASSGGSQPQHF; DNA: TGTGCCAGCAGCGGGGGGTCTCAGCCCCAGCATTTT
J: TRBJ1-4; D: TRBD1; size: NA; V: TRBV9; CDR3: CASSVSPGQGFEKLFF; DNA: TGTGCCAGCAGCGTGTCCCCGGGACAGGGTTTTGAAAAACTGTTTTTT
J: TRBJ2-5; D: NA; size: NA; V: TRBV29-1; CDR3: CSGMSTGVPQETQYF; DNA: TGCAGCGGAATGTCAACGGGAGTCCCCCAAGAGACCCAGTACTTC
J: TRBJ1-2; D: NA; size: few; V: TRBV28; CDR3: CASSPGGAYGYTF; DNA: TGTGCCAGCAGCCCCGGGGGGGCCTATGGCTACACCTTC
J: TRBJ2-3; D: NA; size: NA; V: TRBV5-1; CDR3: CASSLGAGTDTQYF; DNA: TGCGCCAGCAGCTTGGGGGCAGGCACAGATACGCAGTATTTT
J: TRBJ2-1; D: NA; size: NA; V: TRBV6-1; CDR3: CASSEAYGSYSREQFF; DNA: TGTGCCAGCAGTGAAGCGTACGGGAGCTACAGCAGGGAGCAGTTCTTC
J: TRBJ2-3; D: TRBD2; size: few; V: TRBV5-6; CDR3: CASSLDAGGGSDTQYF; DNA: TGTGCCAGCAGCTTGGATGCGGGAGGAGGTTCAGATACGCAGTATTTT
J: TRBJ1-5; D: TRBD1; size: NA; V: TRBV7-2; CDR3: CASSLRGQGVWESNQPQHF; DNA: TGTGCCAGCAGCTTACGCGGGCAGGGGGTTTGGGAGAGCAATCAGCCCCAGCATTTT
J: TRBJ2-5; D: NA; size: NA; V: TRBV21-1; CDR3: CASSKACGGNQETQYF; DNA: TGTGCCAGCAGCAAAGCATGTGGGGGCAACCAAGAGACCCAGTACTTC
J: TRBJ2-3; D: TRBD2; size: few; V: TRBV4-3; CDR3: CASSQDLVGLASTDTQYF; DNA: TGCGCCAGCAGCCAAGATCTTGTAGGACTAGCGAGCACAGATACGCAGTATTTT
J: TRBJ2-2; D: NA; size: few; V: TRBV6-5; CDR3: CASYTSVGELFF; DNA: TGTGCCAGCTATACCTCGGTCGGGGAGCTGTTTTTT
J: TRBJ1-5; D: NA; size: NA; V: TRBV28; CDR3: CASNLGPGNQPQHF; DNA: TGTGCCAGCAATCTGGGTCCGGGAAACCAGCCCCAGCATTTT
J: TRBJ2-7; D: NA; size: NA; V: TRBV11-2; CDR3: CASSLEVGSDYEQYF; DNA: TGTGCCAGCAGCTTAGAAGTGGGTAGCGACTACGAGCAGTACTTC
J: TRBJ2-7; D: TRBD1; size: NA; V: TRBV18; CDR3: CASSIQGAPYEQYF; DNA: TGTGCCAGCTCCATCCAGGGGGCTCCCTACGAGCAGTACTTC
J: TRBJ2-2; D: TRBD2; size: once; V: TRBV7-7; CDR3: CASSRGTSGTTGELFF; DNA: TGTGCCAGCAGCCGTGGGACTAGCGGGACCACCGGGGAGCTGTTTTTT
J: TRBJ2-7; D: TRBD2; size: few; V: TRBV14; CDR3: CASSQGLAGLGYEQYF; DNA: TGTGCCAGCAGCCAAGGGCTAGCGGGGTTAGGCTACGAGCAGTACTTC
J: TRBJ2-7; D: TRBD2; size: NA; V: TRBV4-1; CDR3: CASSQPLGREDSYEQYF; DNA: TGCGCCAGCAGCCAACCGCTAGGGCGGGAGGACTCCTACGAGCAGTACTTC
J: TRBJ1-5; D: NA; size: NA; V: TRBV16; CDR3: CASSQSGPFQPQHF; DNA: TGTGCCAGCAGCCAATCGGGCCCATTTCAGCCCCAGCATTTT
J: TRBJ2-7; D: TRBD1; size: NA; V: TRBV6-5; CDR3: CASSYGGTGGSYEQYF; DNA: TGTGCCAGCAGTTACGGGGGGACAGGGGGCTCCTACGAGCAGTACTTC
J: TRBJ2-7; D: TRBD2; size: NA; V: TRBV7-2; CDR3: CASTRTSSYEQYF; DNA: TGTGCCAGCACCCGGACTAGCTCCTACGAGCAGTACTTC
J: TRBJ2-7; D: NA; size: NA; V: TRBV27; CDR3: CASSLLRAVEYEQYF; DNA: TGTGCCAGCAGTTTATTGAGGGCCGTTGAGTACGAGCAGTACTTC
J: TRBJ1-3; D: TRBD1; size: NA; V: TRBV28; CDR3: CASSPSQGMVSGNTIYF; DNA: TGTGCCAGCAGTCCATCACAGGGGATGGTTTCTGGAAACACCATATATTTT
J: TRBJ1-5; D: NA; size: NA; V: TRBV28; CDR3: CASSLNGLGNQPQHF; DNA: TGTGCCAGCAGCCTCAACGGGTTGGGCAATCAGCCCCAGCATTTT
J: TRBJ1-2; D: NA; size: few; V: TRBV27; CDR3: CASSVDRSYGYTF; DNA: TGTGCCAGCAGCGTAGACAGATCCTATGGCTACACCTTC
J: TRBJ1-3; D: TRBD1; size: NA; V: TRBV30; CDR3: CAWSFLTGASGNTIYF; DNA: TGTGCCTGGAGTTTCCTTACAGGGGCCTCTGGAAACACCATATATTTT
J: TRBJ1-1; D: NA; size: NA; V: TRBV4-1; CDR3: CASSPMESYTEAFF; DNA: TGCGCCAGCAGCCCCATGGAGTCTTACACTGAAGCTTTCTTT
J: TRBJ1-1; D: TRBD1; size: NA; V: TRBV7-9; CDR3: CSSSLPLIGQGDTEAFF; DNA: TGTTCCAGCAGCCTACCATTAATAGGACAGGGTGACACTGAAGCTTTCTTT
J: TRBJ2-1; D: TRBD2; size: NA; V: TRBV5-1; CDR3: CASSLGRLADYNEQFF; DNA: TGCGCCAGCAGCTTAGGAAGACTAGCAGACTACAATGAGCAGTTCTTC
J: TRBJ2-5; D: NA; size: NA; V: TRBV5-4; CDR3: CASSRDSYQETQYF; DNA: TGTGCCAGCAGCCGGGACTCGTACCAAGAGACCCAGTACTTC
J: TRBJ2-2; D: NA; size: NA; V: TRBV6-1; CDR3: CASSKDHFFTGTTGELFF; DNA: TGTGCCAGCAGTAAAGATCACTTCTTCACAGGAACCACCGGGGAGCTGTTTTTT
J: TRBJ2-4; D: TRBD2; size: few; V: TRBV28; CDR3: CASSLPGGVAKNIQYF; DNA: TGTGCCAGCAGTTTGCCGGGGGGGGTAGCCAAAAACATTCAGTACTTC